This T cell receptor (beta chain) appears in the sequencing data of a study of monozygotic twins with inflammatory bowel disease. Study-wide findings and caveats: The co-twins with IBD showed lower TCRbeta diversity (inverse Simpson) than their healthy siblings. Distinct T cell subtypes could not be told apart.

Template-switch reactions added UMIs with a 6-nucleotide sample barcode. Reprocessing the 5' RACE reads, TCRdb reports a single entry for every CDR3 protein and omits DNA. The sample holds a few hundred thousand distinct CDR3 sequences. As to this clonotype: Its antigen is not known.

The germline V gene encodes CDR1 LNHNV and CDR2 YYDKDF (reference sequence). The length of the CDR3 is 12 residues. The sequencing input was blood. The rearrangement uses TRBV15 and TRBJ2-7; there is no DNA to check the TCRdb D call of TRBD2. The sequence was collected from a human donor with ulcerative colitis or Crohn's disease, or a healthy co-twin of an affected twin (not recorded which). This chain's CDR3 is CATSLAGYEQYF.